The TCR beta chain described here comes from a study of siplizumab effects on memory and regulatory T cells. CDR3 size: 14 residues. Per germline, CDR1 SEHNR and CDR2 FQNEAQ (reference sequence). Unmatched junction bases numbered 4, after V lost 0 bases and J lost 8 bases. Study-level points and caveats: Unstimulated subsets were the mapping target of only a minor fraction of alloreactive clones. Major contributors to the alloresponse seemed to be naive T cells, which also appeared more diverse than memory cells. Siplizumab brought about a significant reduction in alloreactive sequences traceable to unstimulated CD4+ memory cells. No naive or memory phenotype could be assigned to roughly 80-95% of proliferating clones.

Only in-frame clones appear in the TCRdb table, and some are missing; sequencing was by immunoSEQ multiplex PCR. This sample has roughly 100,000 clones, with more than 85% found just once. A note on this clone: Its antigen is unknown.

What was sequenced was CD4+ T cells sorted from blood. The sequence was collected from a human donor in good health. The chain employs TRBV7-9 and TRBJ1-1; TRBD1 matches 9 bases. The CDR3 loop is CASSLAGQGREAFF. The DNA for the CDR3 is TGTGCCAGCAGCTTAGCGGGACAGGGAAGAGAAGCTTTCTTT.